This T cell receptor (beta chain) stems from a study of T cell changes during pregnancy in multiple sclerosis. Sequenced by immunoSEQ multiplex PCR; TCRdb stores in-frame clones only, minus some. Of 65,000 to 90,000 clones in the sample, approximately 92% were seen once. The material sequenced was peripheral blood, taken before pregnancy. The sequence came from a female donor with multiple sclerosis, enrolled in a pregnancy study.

Here the CDR3 DNA reads TGTGCCAGTATGGGGACAGGGCCCTCTGGAAACACCATATATTTT. This codes for CASMGTGPSGNTIYF. The chain joins TRBV19 to TRBJ1-3; TRBD1 agrees at 9 bases. The CDR3 is 15 amino acids. The germline CDR1 and CDR2 sequences are LNHDA and SQIVND (reference sequence). V lost 7 bases and J lost 0; bases outside the gene matches: 4.